This T cell receptor beta chain was captured by sequencing in a study of CD8 T cells in Susac syndrome. Deletions cut 4 bases from V and 1 base from J, with 8 bases between. Germline V gene data show CDR1 as KGHSH and CDR2 as LQKENI. There are 14 residues in the CDR3. The CD8+ and CD4+ T cells were negatively isolated, with the TEMRA cells enriched by FACS. It was with random hexamers that about 0.45 to 1 ug RNA was reverse transcribed. TCR beta CDR3 was amplified by immunoSEQ multiplex PCR. This amplification extended across 54 Vbeta and 13 Jbeta segments. TCRdb reanalysed the immunoSEQ multiplex PCR reads using MiXCR and keeps one entry per CDR3 protein. Among over 300,000 distinct CDR3 sequences listed, about 91% were seen once.

The origin of this receptor is a human donor with multiple sclerosis. Sequenced sample: CD4+ T cells from PBMCs. The chain recombines TRBV18 with TRBJ1-5; no definite D call. The CDR3 is CASSLGSSNQPQHF. CDR3 DNA sequence: TGTGCCAGCTCACTGGGGTCGAGCAATCAGCCCCAGCATTTT.